What follows are 16 T cell receptor beta chains derived from one specimen sequenced in a study of T cells in Graves' hyperthyroidism and ophthalmopathy. What was amplified from RNA transcripts were TCR beta CDR3 regions. An initial round of RT-PCR targeting the TCR CDR3 relied on the HTBI primer set. TCRdb ran MiXCR on the multiplex PCR reads and lists one entry per CDR3 protein. The sample has under 400,000 distinct CDR3 sequences, 16% seen once; the top ten hold 33%. Material for sequencing was blood. The receptors here all came from a man under 40 with Graves' hyperthyroidism.

This clonotype was detected only a few times. The chain employs TRBV4-1 and TRBJ1-3; a possible D gene is TRBD1 (6 bases). Trimming cost V 3 bases and J 1 base, with 16 bases left between them. The CDR3 totals 17 residues. Germline values: CDR1 MGHRA, CDR2 YSYEKL. DNA of the CDR3: TGCGCCAGCAGCCATTACTCCGGGACAATTTCTGGAAACACCATATATTTT. Translating gives CASSHYSGTISGNTIYF.

This clonotype was recorded a few times. The gene calls are TRBV5-1 and TRBJ2-5; D may correspond to TRBD1 or TRBD2 (5 bases each). In germline, CDR1 is SGHRS, CDR2 YFSETQ. This CDR3 is 14 amino acids long. V was cut by 7 bases and J by 2 bases, with 15 bases left in between. The CDR3 nucleotides read TGCGCCAGCCTTGAGGGGAGTGGGCAAGAGACCCAGTACTTC. Translating gives CASLEGSGQETQYF.

This clonotype was seen many times. V is TRBV3-1 and J is TRBJ2-5; D is perhaps TRBD1 or TRBD2 (5 bases each). CDR3 size: 13 residues. The V end was cut by 6 bases, the J end by 4 bases, with 12 bases between. Looked up from germline, CDR1 is LGHDT and CDR2 is YNNKEL (reference sequence). The chain's CDR3 is CASRPGPGETQYF. CDR3 nucleotides: TGTGCCAGCAGACCGGGACCCGGAGAGACCCAGTACTTC.

The rearrangement joins TRBV25-1 to TRBJ2-4, with 7 nucleotides matching TRBD2. The CDR3 totals 16 residues. V lost 3 bases and J lost 1; bases outside the gene matches: 6. Germline V gene data show CDR1 as MGHDK and CDR2 as SYGVNS. The CDR3 here is CASSDVGGSAKNIQYF. CDR3 coding DNA: TGTGCCAGCAGTGATGTGGGGGGGTCGGCCAAAAACATTCAGTACTTC.

This clonotype was recorded at least ten times. V gene TRBV20-1 combines with J gene TRBJ2-7; no clear D. Deletions cut 3 bases from V and 3 bases from J, with 18 bases between. Germline CDR1 DFQATT, CDR2 SNEGSKA (reference sequence). This CDR3 has 15 amino acids. The CDR3 protein is CSASGMGSVNYEQYF. The CDR3 DNA reads as TGCAGTGCTAGCGGCATGGGTTCGGTGAACTACGAGCAGTACTTC.

There are many counts of this clonotype. This sequence joins TRBV28 and TRBJ2-3, with no clear D. Germline V gene lookup returns CDR1 MDHEN and CDR2 SYDVKM. Trimming removed 6 bases at V and 1 base at J, with 17 bases between. This CDR3 is built from 16 residues. The CDR3 coding sequence is TGTGCCAGCAGGTTCCTTTCAGGCGTCGGCACAGATACGCAGTATTTT. Residues: CASRFLSGVGTDTQYF.

In its sample, this clonotype was seen many times. The chain joins TRBV28 to TRBJ2-7; D gene unclear. CDR1 and CDR2 (germline): MDHEN, SYDVKM. There are 14 residues in the CDR3. V shed 3 bases and J shed 4 bases, with 13 bases lying between them. The CDR3, as DNA: TGTGCCAGCAGTTTGCCTAGGCAAAGGTACGAGCAGTACTTC. Amino acid sequence: CASSLPRQRYEQYF.

This chain connects TRBV11-2 to TRBJ2-6; 8 nucleotides agree with TRBD2. V trimming: 8 bases; J trimming: 0 bases; junction bases outside the gene matches: 12. Germline V gives CDR1 SGHAT, CDR2 FQNNGV. The CDR3 consists of 18 residues. CDR3 bases: TGTGCCAGCGGCCCTAGAGCGGGAGTTGCCTCTGGGGCCAACGTCCTGACTTTC. This gives the protein CASGPRAGVASGANVLTF.

This clonotype was picked up a small number of times. The chain recombines TRBV7-2 with TRBJ1-5, with D unresolved. Germline V gives CDR1 SGHTA, CDR2 FQGNSA. The ends were cut back, 4 bases at V and 4 bases at J, with 14 bases in the middle. This CDR3 spans 15 amino acids. The CDR3 protein is CASSSQADLNQPQHF. In DNA, the CDR3 is TGTGCCAGCAGCTCCCAGGCGGACTTAAATCAGCCCCAGCATTTT.

Ten or more counts support this clonotype. V usage is TRBV2 and J usage is TRBJ1-2, with D possibly matching TRBD1 (6 bases). V was cut by 6 bases and J by 8 bases, with 10 bases left in between. In germline, CDR1 is SNHLY, CDR2 FYNNEI. The CDR3 has 11 residues. Here the CDR3 reads CASRVTGGYTF. The CDR3 nucleotides read TGTGCCAGCAGAGTAACAGGGGGCTACACCTTC.

The chain has TRBV2 and TRBJ2-1; 9 bases match TRBD2. V dropped 1 base and J dropped 10; count of bases not matched to a gene: 11. CDR3 size: 16 residues. Germline CDR1 SNHLY, CDR2 FYNNEI. CDR3 DNA sequence: TGTGCCAGCAGTGAAGTTCTTAGCGGGAGCTTGGGGGAGCAGTTCTTC. Its translation is CASSEVLSGSLGEQFF.

The rearrangement links TRBV5-1 to TRBJ2-1; 8 bases line up with TRBD1. The ends lost 1 base at V and 4 bases at J; junction bases unmatched: 7. Germline V gives CDR1 SGHRS, CDR2 YFSETQ. The CDR3 sequence is 16 residues long. This chain's CDR3 is CASSLPLQGAYNEQFF. DNA of the CDR3: TGCGCCAGCAGCTTGCCCCTGCAGGGGGCTTACAATGAGCAGTTCTTC. The whole variable domain, filled in from reference TRBV5-1 and TRBJ2-1, reads KAGVTQTPRYLIKTRGQQVTLSCSPISGHRSVSWYQQTPGQGLQFLFEYFSETQRNKGNFPGRFSGRQFSNSRSEMNVSTLELGDSALYLCASSLPLQGAYNEQFFGPGTRLTVL.

This clonotype was seen ten or more times. V and J are TRBV28 and TRBJ2-7, with 10 bases that match TRBD1. Trimming at V came to 5 bases and at J to 1 base, leaving 5 bases not matched to a gene. Germline V gives CDR1 MDHEN, CDR2 SYDVKM. The CDR3 contains 15 residues. CDR3 sequence: CASSPGTGVSYEQYF. Written as DNA, the CDR3 is TGTGCCAGCAGTCCCGGGACAGGGGTGTCCTACGAGCAGTACTTC. Variable domain in full (rest from reference TRBV28 and TRBJ2-7): DVKVTQSSRYLVKRTGEKVFLECVQDMDHENMFWYRQDPGLGLRLIYFSYDVKMKEKGDIPEGYSVSREKKERFSLILESASTNQTSMYLCASSPGTGVSYEQYFGPGTRLTVT.

V is TRBV13 and J is TRBJ2-7; TRBD1 matches 10 bases. Germline-derived CDR1 and CDR2 are PRHDT and FYEKMQ (reference sequence). The CDR3 is 15 amino acids. V lost 8 bases, J lost 3 bases, and 10 bases stayed unmatched. This chain's CDR3 is CASAQGGQGFYEQYF. CDR3 bases: TGTGCCAGCGCCCAGGGGGGACAGGGGTTCTACGAGCAGTACTTC.

This clonotype has only a few counts. This sequence joins TRBV5-4 and TRBJ2-4, with 7 bases that match TRBD2. Trimming took 5 bases from V and 3 from J; bases not matched to a gene: 14. CDR1 is SGHNT, CDR2 YYREEE, per germline (reference sequence). The CDR3 loop spans 17 amino acids. The CDR3 region is CASREMGGSEGKNIQYF. The CDR3 DNA reads TGTGCCAGCAGGGAGATGGGCGGGAGCGAGGGCAAAAACATTCAGTACTTC.

In DNA form, the CDR3 reads TGTGCCAGCAGCTTAGCGAGTCCGCTAAGGCGGAGGGACTACGAGCAGTACTTC. As protein: CASSLASPLRRRDYEQYF. This sequence joins TRBV7-2 and TRBJ2-7, with D possibly matching TRBD2 (6 bases). In germline, CDR1 is SGHTA, CDR2 FQGNSA. CDR3 length equals 18 residues. Trimming removed 0 bases at V and 3 bases at J, with 21 bases between.